The 28 T cell receptor beta chains below were found in one sample sequenced in a study of cytomegalovirus exposure and HLA in healthy donors. Both 60 Vbeta primers and 13 Jbeta primers went into the PCR. Profiling relied on immunoSEQ multiplex PCR, and the TCRdb table lists in-frame clones only, not all of them. The profile shows around 170,000 clones, 75% to 90% of them singletons. The sequencing input was PBMCs. Receptors originate from a man aged 35-49 years in good health and CMV-seropositive.

The chain carries TRBV5-6 and TRBJ2-3; 10 bases are shared with TRBD2. This CDR3 contains 16 residues. Losses at the gene ends were 5 bases for V and 5 bases for J; bases not matched to a gene: 11. Germline-derived CDR1 and CDR2 are SGHDT and YYEEEE. Written as DNA, the CDR3 is TGTGCCAGCAGGGCCGGGGCAGCGGGGGGGCTAGATACGCAGTATTTT. Protein product: CASRAGAAGGLDTQYF.

This chain connects TRBV5-1 to TRBJ2-1; TRBD2 agrees at 11 bases. Germline V gene lookup returns CDR1 SGHRS and CDR2 YFSETQ. The CDR3 is 14 amino acids. The V segment lost 4 bases and the J segment 7 bases; nucleotides outside the gene matches: 4. The CDR3 loop reads CASSLRLAGNEQFF. The CDR3 nucleotides are TGCGCCAGCAGCCTTAGACTAGCGGGGAATGAGCAGTTCTTC.

This clone was observed a handful of times. The chain links TRBV4-3 to TRBJ1-4; D possibly corresponds to TRBD1 (5 bases). This CDR3 is 14 amino acids long. V dropped 4 bases and J dropped 7 bases, with 13 bases sitting between them. Germline-derived CDR1 and CDR2 are LGHNA and YSLEER. CDR3 region: CASSPQGGGEKLFF. As DNA, the CDR3 is TGCGCCAGCAGCCCTCAGGGAGGTGGTGAAAAACTGTTTTTT.

The V and J genes are TRBV14 and TRBJ1-1, with D unresolved. The CDR3 length is 16 residues. Germline V gene sequence: CDR1 SGHDN, CDR2 FVKESK. V lost 4 bases, J lost 0 bases, and 15 bases lay in between. DNA of the CDR3: TGTGCCAGCAGCCTCCGAGGCCCCAGCGTGAACACTGAAGCTTTCTTT. Amino acids: CASSLRGPSVNTEAFF. The entire variable domain, with the rest obtained from reference TRBV14 and TRBJ1-1, is as follows: EAGVTQFPSHSVIEKGQTVTLRCDPISGHDNLYWYRRVMGKEIKFLLHFVKESKQDESGMPNNRFLAERTGGTYSTLKVQPAELEDSGVYFCASSLRGPSVNTEAFFGQGTRLTVV.

The CDR3, as DNA: TGTGCCAGTAGTACAGGGGATTTAGGTGAAAAACTGTTTTTT. As protein: CASSTGDLGEKLFF. This chain connects TRBV19 to TRBJ1-4, with D possibly being TRBD1 (6 bases). This CDR3 comprises 14 residues. CDR1 and CDR2 from the germline V gene are LNHDA and SQIVND (reference sequence). Trimming pared 4 bases from V and 7 bases from J, leaving 13 bases between.

This clone occurred once. This sequence joins TRBV29-1 and TRBJ2-5; possible D gene TRBD1, 6 bases. Gene TRBJ2-7 matches the end of the DNA better, so the J call may be wrong. The CDR3 runs to 11 residues. Germline loops: CDR1 SQVTM, CDR2 ANQGSEA. CDR3 DNA: TGCAGCTACCGAGGGGGTCACGAGCAGTACTTC. Translation gives CSYRGGHEQYF.

This clone was observed a handful of times. The rearrangement links TRBV28 to TRBJ2-3, with TRBD2 matching 10 bases. Germline V gene data show CDR1 as MDHEN and CDR2 as SYDVKM. This CDR3 has 16 amino acids. V lost 5 bases and J lost 8; bases outside the gene matches: 13. This chain's CDR3 is CASSLNPAGGLSTQYF. The DNA for the CDR3 is TGTGCCAGCAGTCTAAATCCAGCGGGGGGGCTATCTACGCAGTATTTT.

CDR3 region: CASRGGETQYF. Written as DNA, the CDR3 is TGTGCCAGCAGGGGGGGGGAGACCCAGTACTTC. V and J are TRBV2 and TRBJ2-5, with 7 bases matching TRBD2. Looked up from germline, CDR1 is SNHLY and CDR2 is FYNNEI. V shed 6 bases and J 5 bases; nucleotides not matched to a gene: 0. CDR3 length: 11 amino acids.

The rearrangement uses TRBV7-9 and TRBJ1-5; TRBD1 aligns across 7 bases. The germline CDR1 and CDR2 sequences are SEHNR and FQNEAQ (reference sequence). This CDR3 is built from 16 residues. The trim removed 5 bases at V and 4 bases at J, leaving 11 bases unmatched. The DNA of the CDR3 is TGTGCCAGCAGCCCACAGGGGCCGATCCCAAATCAGCCCCAGCATTTT. Translation: CASSPQGPIPNQPQHF.

This sequence joins TRBV7-9 and TRBJ1-2; TRBD1 aligns across 8 bases. The CDR3 is made up of 16 amino acids. Germline assignment: CDR1 SEHNR and CDR2 FQNEAQ (reference sequence). V shed 5 bases and J 2 bases; nucleotides not matched to a gene: 10. CDR3 in amino acids: CASSPPQGAYNYGYTF. DNA for the CDR3: TGTGCCAGCAGCCCCCCTCAGGGGGCGTACAACTATGGCTACACCTTC.

The V gene is TRBV29-1, the J gene TRBJ2-1; 7 bases are a match to TRBD1. The CDR3 consists of 16 residues. J gave up 7 bases and V 1 base, and 13 bases lay outside the gene matches. Germline V lookup: CDR1 SQVTM, CDR2 ANQGSEA. The CDR3 loop reads CSVEGGLTGRRNEQFF. The DNA of the CDR3 is TGCAGCGTTGAAGGTGGTCTGACAGGGCGGCGGAATGAGCAGTTCTTC.

The chain carries TRBV5-6 and TRBJ1-2; the D gene is possibly TRBD1 (6 bases). V was trimmed by 6 bases and J by 4 bases, leaving 13 bases between them. The CDR3 is 13 residues long. CDR1 is SGHDT and CDR2 is YYEEEE in the germline V gene. The CDR3 here is CASTGQRSYGYTF. The CDR3 region has the DNA TGTGCCAGCACCGGACAGCGATCCTATGGCTACACCTTC.

The J gene is TRBJ1-6, the V gene TRBV6-6; 8 nucleotides align to TRBD1. After removal of 8 bases from V and 7 bases from J, the junction contained 4 bases not matched to a gene. The germline V gene has CDR1 MNHNY and CDR2 SVGAGI (reference sequence). This CDR3 comprises 13 residues. CDR3 bases: TGTGCCAGCGGGGGGACAGGCAATTCACCCCTCCACTTT. It codes for CASGGTGNSPLHF.

The chain combines TRBV6-6 with TRBJ2-3, with 11 bases that match TRBD1. The J segment lost 4 bases and the V segment lost 0 bases, leaving 3 bases of the junction unmatched. This CDR3 region has 16 residues. Germline V gives CDR1 MNHNY, CDR2 SVGAGI (reference sequence). CDR3 residues: CASSYSGQGAADTQYF. DNA for the CDR3: TGTGCCAGCAGTTACTCTGGACAGGGGGCTGCAGATACGCAGTATTTT.

The rearrangement links TRBV19 to TRBJ2-2, with 9 bases identical to TRBD1. Germline values: CDR1 LNHDA, CDR2 SQIVND (reference sequence). The CDR3 sequence is 15 residues long. V was pared by 6 bases and J by 4 bases, with 6 bases of the junction left unmatched. CDR3 sequence: CASRRGQGFTGELFF. The CDR3 region has the DNA TGTGCCAGTAGGAGGGGACAGGGTTTCACCGGGGAGCTGTTTTTT.

This chain joins TRBV23-1 and TRBJ2-7; 10 bases map to TRBD1. TRBV23-1 is classed as an ORF, of uncertain function. This CDR3 is built from 15 residues. Trimming removed 4 bases from V and 3 bases from J; junction bases left unmatched: 6. CDR3 region: CASSPPGQGIYEQYF. The CDR3 bases are TGCGCCAGCAGTCCCCCGGGACAGGGGATCTACGAGCAGTACTTC.

This chain links TRBV7-9 with TRBJ1-4; 11 bases are shared with TRBD1. Per germline, CDR1 SEHNR and CDR2 FQNEAQ (reference sequence). J was trimmed by 4 bases and V by 5 bases; bases with no gene match: 3. CDR3 size: 15 residues. The DNA for the CDR3 is TGTGCCAGCAGCCCGGGACAGGGGGATAATGAAAAACTGTTTTTT. This sequence encodes CASSPGQGDNEKLFF. The full variable domain, its missing parts supplied by reference TRBV7-9 and TRBJ1-4, is DTGVSQNPRHKITKRGQNVTFRCDPISEHNRLYWYRQTLGQGPEFLTYFQNEAQLEKSRLLSDRFSAERPKGSFSTLEIQRTEQGDSAMYLCASSPGQGDNEKLFFGSGTQLSVL.

The chain joins TRBV5-1 to TRBJ2-5; 9 positions agree with TRBD1. TRBJ2-7 matches the DNA end more closely, so the J call is doubtful. Looked up from germline, CDR1 is SGHRS and CDR2 is YFSETQ. The length of the CDR3 is 17 residues. CDR3 loop: CASSLASRTGVPYEQYF. CDR3 DNA sequence: TGCGCCAGCAGCTTGGCCTCCCGGACAGGGGTCCCCTACGAGCAGTACTTC.

This chain joins TRBV6-1 and TRBJ1-1, with TRBD1 as a possible D gene (6 bases). Trimming removed 4 bases at V and 0 bases at J, with 15 bases between. Germline assignment: CDR1 MNHNS and CDR2 SASEGT. The length of the CDR3 is 16 residues. The CDR3 DNA sequence: TGTGCCAGCAGTGCAGGGGTTTGGGGAATGAACACTGAAGCTTTCTTT. Amino acid sequence: CASSAGVWGMNTEAFF.

V is TRBV28 and J is TRBJ1-2; D call uncertain. The V and J ends lost 5 bases and 2 bases respectively, with 6 bases between them. Per germline, CDR1 MDHEN and CDR2 SYDVKM. This CDR3 comprises 12 residues. CDR3 protein: CASSPRNYGYTF. The CDR3 DNA is TGTGCCAGCAGTCCGCGAAACTATGGCTACACCTTC.

This clone has only a few counts. The gene calls are TRBV5-1 and TRBJ1-2; 8 bases fit TRBD1. The V and J ends lost 7 bases and 4 bases, in that order; junction bases with no gene match: 15. The CDR3 totals 16 residues. The germline CDR1 and CDR2 sequences are SGHRS and YFSETQ. CDR3 sequence reads: CASRPIPGQVPYGYTF. CDR3 nucleotide sequence: TGCGCCAGCCGCCCAATCCCGGGACAGGTTCCCTATGGCTACACCTTC.

The chain combines TRBV6-1 with TRBJ2-5; perhaps TRBD1 as D (6 bases). TRBJ2-7 matches the DNA end more closely, so the J call is doubtful. The CDR3 extends over 13 amino acids. CDR1 and CDR2 (germline): MNHNS, SASEGT. CDR3: CASRVRGPYEQYF. In DNA form, the CDR3 reads TGTGCCAGCAGGGTCAGGGGCCCCTACGAGCAGTACTTC.

A few counts support this clone. The chain has TRBV6-1 and TRBJ2-1; D possibly corresponds to TRBD1 (6 bases). The germline V gene encodes CDR1 MNHNS and CDR2 SASEGT. The CDR3 loop spans 11 amino acids. Between the trimmed V and J ends, which lost 6 bases and 9 bases, there was a span of 9 bases. CDR3 loop: CASSTGSEQFF. In DNA form, the CDR3 reads TGTGCCAGCAGCACAGGGAGTGAGCAGTTCTTC.

J is TRBJ1-2 and V is TRBV7-2; D gene uncertain. The V and J ends lost 1 base and 3 bases respectively, with 9 bases between them. This CDR3 has 14 residues. Germline V gives CDR1 SGHTA, CDR2 FQGNSA. The CDR3, as DNA: TGTGCCAGCAGCTTAGTAGGCGGATACTATGGCTACACCTTC. Encoded protein: CASSLVGGYYGYTF.

V usage is TRBV7-6 and J usage is TRBJ2-7; TRBD1 matches 9 bases. The CDR3 is 15 amino acids. The germline CDR1 and CDR2 sequences are SGHVS and FNYEAQ. V dropped 4 bases and J dropped 3; count of bases not matched to a gene: 7. The CDR3 DNA reads TGTGCCAGCAGCTCAAGACAGGGGGGGTACTACGAGCAGTACTTC. Translated, it gives CASSSRQGGYYEQYF.

The chain uses TRBV18 and TRBJ2-5, with 7 bases that match TRBD1. The CDR3 runs 13 residues. J gave up 5 bases and V 5 bases, and 5 bases lay outside the gene matches. Germline CDR1 is KGHSH and CDR2 is LQKENI. CDR3 DNA: TGTGCCAGCTCAGCTACACAGGGGGAGACCCAGTACTTC. Residues: CASSATQGETQYF. Based on the CDR3 plus reference TRBV18 and TRBJ2-5, the full variable domain is NAGVMQNPRHLVRRRGQEARLRCSPMKGHSHVYWYRQLPEEGLKFMVYLQKENIIDESGMPKERFSAEFPKEGPSILRIQQVVRGDSAAYFCASSATQGETQYFGPGTRLLVL.

The J gene is TRBJ2-5, the V gene TRBV30; the match to TRBD1 covers 7 bases. TRBJ2-7 matches the DNA end more closely, so the J call is doubtful. This CDR3 contains 14 residues. Germline-derived CDR1 and CDR2 are GTSNPN and SVGIG (reference sequence). In DNA form, the CDR3 reads TGTGCCTGGAGTTTTGACAGGGCCCCCTACGAGCAGTACTTC. Translating gives CAWSFDRAPYEQYF.

This chain connects TRBV30 to TRBJ2-7; D might be TRBD1 (5 bases). Trimming removed 3 bases at V and 4 bases at J, with 13 bases between. The germline gives CDR1 GTSNPN, CDR2 SVGIG (reference sequence). CDR3 length equals 13 residues. The CDR3 sequence is CAWRGAFSYEQYF. The CDR3 DNA reads as TGTGCCTGGAGAGGGGCCTTTTCTTACGAGCAGTACTTC.